This T cell receptor (beta chain) was retrieved from a study of shared clonotypes between healthy human individuals. Study information: In total, the donors were a couple of women and a few men aged 18 to 49.

Several immunoSEQ plates received, in even portions, the genomic DNA of each subset. TCRdb keeps only in-frame clones here, not all; method: immunoSEQ multiplex PCR. The sample shows about 700,000 clones, 90% to 95% of them seen only once. CD8 cells regarded as naive lacked CD45RO, were positively chosen for CCR7, and omitted terminally differentiated effector memory CD45RA+ cells. Germline V gene data show CDR1 as PRHDT and CDR2 as FYEKMQ (reference sequence). V lost 2 bases and J 1 base, leaving 11 bases between the germline ends. The CDR3 contains 16 residues. Material: naive CD8+ T cells sorted from blood. The sequence derives from a man aged 30 to 45 in good health. The genes are TRBV13 and TRBJ2-2, with D hard to call. CDR3 nucleotides: TGTGCCAGCAGCTTAAGCGACGGGTGGAACACCGGGGAGCTGTTTTTT. It yields the protein CASSLSDGWNTGELFF.